A single sample is the source of the 7 T cell receptor beta chains below, sequenced in a study of blood T cells in healthy people across ages. Alongside a J-beta primer mix, a sample-barcoded 5' primer served in a second PCR lasting roughly 7 to 11 cycles. TCRdb redid the calling of the 5' RACE reads with MiXCR, one entry per CDR3 protein. The sample carries over a million distinct CDR3 sequences, 20% to 25% recorded once. Separately, the same data were catalogued under a study of T cells of mothers and their children.

Sample: blood. These receptors all come from a girl aged 2 to 9 in good health.

The chain links TRBV7-2 to TRBJ1-1, with D perhaps matching TRBD1 (6 bases). Trimming stripped 7 bases from V and 6 bases from J, with 15 bases between. From germline, CDR1 is SGHTA and CDR2 FQGNSA. The CDR3 sequence is 13 residues long. CDR3 loop: CASIRGADPEAFF. CDR3 DNA: TGTGCCAGCATTCGGGGGGCTGACCCTGAAGCTTTCTTT.

V is TRBV7-9 and J is TRBJ2-5; D may be TRBD1 (5 bases). The end of the DNA aligns better with TRBJ2-7, so the J call may be wrong. Germline V gene lookup returns CDR1 SEHNR and CDR2 FQNEAQ (reference sequence). The CDR3 has 14 residues. CDR3 sequence reads: CASSPDRNAYEQYF. In DNA, the CDR3 is TGTGCCAGCAGCCCCGACAGAAATGCCTACGAGCAGTACTTC.

This clonotype has a handful of counts. The chain recombines TRBV28 with TRBJ2-7; TRBD1 matches 7 bases. CDR1 and CDR2 from the germline V gene are MDHEN and SYDVKM. The CDR3 sequence is 15 residues long. V dropped 6 bases and J dropped 2; count of bases not matched to a gene: 10. CDR3 residues: CASSRHRGSTYEQYF. For the CDR3, the DNA is TGTGCCAGCAGCCGCCACAGGGGATCTACCTACGAGCAGTACTTC.

The chain employs TRBV29-1 and TRBJ2-3; 10 bases align to TRBD1. CDR1 SQVTM and CDR2 ANQGSEA come from the germline V gene. The trim removed 6 bases at V and 4 bases at J, leaving 7 bases unmatched. The CDR3 consists of 14 residues. CDR3 in amino acids: CSVRDRGMSDTQYF. The CDR3 nucleotides are TGCAGCGTCCGGGACAGGGGTATGTCAGATACGCAGTATTTT.

V is TRBV7-2 and J is TRBJ1-1; possibly TRBD1 for D (5 bases). With 5 bases removed from V and 5 bases from J, the gap between germline ends came to 21 bases. Germline V lookup: CDR1 SGHTA, CDR2 FQGNSA. The CDR3 has 16 residues. CDR3 DNA sequence: TGTGCCAGCAGCCGACTCCAAAAAGGGGTTGGGACTGAAGCTTTCTTT. It encodes CASSRLQKGVGTEAFF.

This clonotype came up a few times. The J gene is TRBJ2-1, the V gene TRBV7-3; D may be TRBD2 (5 bases). V was trimmed by 1 base and J by 0 bases, leaving 10 bases between them. In germline, CDR1 is SGHTA, CDR2 FQGTGA. This CDR3 region has 16 residues. The CDR3 nucleotides are TGTGCCAGCAGCTTAATGAGGGTGAGCTCCTACAATGAGCAGTTCTTC. This gives the protein CASSLMRVSSYNEQFF.

This clonotype was observed a few times. CDR3 region: CSVEVGTGIYEQYF. CDR3 bases: TGCAGCGTTGAGGTCGGGACAGGGATCTACGAGCAGTACTTC. The V call is TRBV29-1, the J call TRBJ2-5; 9 bases match TRBD1. The J call is doubtful: the DNA matches TRBJ2-7 better. CDR1 is SQVTM and CDR2 is ANQGSEA in the germline V gene. The CDR3 length is 14 residues.